This T cell receptor (beta chain) is drawn from a study of monozygotic twins with inflammatory bowel disease. CDR1 and CDR2 (germline): GTSNPN, SVGIG (reference sequence). CDR3 length equals 13 residues. Approximately 4,000 ng of total RNA went into each TCR library. cDNA for each sample came from eight separate reactions. Template switching appended UMIs that held a 6-nucleotide sample barcode. TCRdb reprocessed the 5' RACE reads, keeping one entry per CDR3 protein, no DNA. Recorded for this sample: more than 300,000 distinct CDR3 sequences. The TCR was taken from a human donor with ulcerative colitis or Crohn's disease, or a healthy co-twin of an affected twin (not recorded which). The source material was blood. This chain connects TRBV30 to TRBJ2-5; the TCRdb call, TRBD1, lacks DNA for checking. This CDR3 reads CAWSRTEQETQYF. Based on the CDR3 plus reference TRBV30 and TRBJ2-5, the full variable domain is SQTIHQWPATLVQPVGSPLSLECTVEGTSNPNLYWYRQAAGRGLQLLFYSVGIGQISSEVPQNLSASRPQDRQFILSSKKLLLSDSGFYLCAWSRTEQETQYFGPGTRLLVL.